Below are 29 T cell receptor beta chains sequenced from a single sample in a study of blood T cell repertoires in COVID-19. Clones were read by immunoSEQ multiplex PCR, and TCRdb kept only the in-frame ones, dropping some. This table holds just over 650,000 clones, 85% to 90% found once. The specimen was peripheral blood. All receptors come from a young woman with acute or convalescent COVID-19.

This clone was observed a handful of times. This sequence joins TRBV21-1 and TRBJ1-5; the tabulated D call, TRBD1, remains unverified against the DNA. TRBV21-1 is marked as a pseudogene. The CDR3 runs 16 residues. The CDR3 nucleotides read TGTGCCAGCAGCAAGAACAGGGGGCTAAACAATCAGCCCCAGCATTTT. It specifies CASSKNRGLNNQPQHF.

The V gene is TRBV19, the J gene TRBJ1-5; D gene uncertain. Germline loops: CDR1 LNHDA, CDR2 SQIVND (reference sequence). The CDR3 covers 16 residues. The V end was cut by 2 bases, the J end by 3 bases, with 14 bases between. CDR3 loop: CASSIRTSLANQPQHF. Here the CDR3 DNA reads TGTGCCAGTAGTATACGGACTTCTCTGGCCAATCAGCCCCAGCATTTT.

This rearrangement joins TRBV19 to TRBJ2-2; 7 positions agree with TRBD1. Germline CDR1 LNHDA, CDR2 SQIVND (reference sequence). This CDR3 comprises 14 residues. V trimming: 4 bases; J trimming: 4 bases; junction bases outside the gene matches: 3. This CDR3 is CASSTQGVTGELFF. The CDR3 coding sequence is TGTGCCAGTAGTACCCAGGGGGTCACCGGGGAGCTGTTTTTT.

This clone was recorded a few times. The V call is TRBV14, the J call TRBJ1-1; TRBD1 might be the D (5 bases). CDR3 length: 17 residues. Germline loops: CDR1 SGHDN, CDR2 FVKESK. Trimming removed 3 bases at V and 0 bases at J, with 17 bases between. CDR3 nucleotide sequence: TGTGCCAGCAGCCACCCCGTCTGGGGGGACCTGAACACTGAAGCTTTCTTT. This gives the protein CASSHPVWGDLNTEAFF.

This chain connects TRBV4-3 to TRBJ1-1; a possible D gene is TRBD1 (6 bases). The V end was cut by 2 bases, the J end by 2 bases, with 9 bases between. The CDR3 is made up of 14 amino acids. CDR1 is LGHNA, CDR2 YSLEER, per germline. The CDR3 loop reads CASSQRTANTEAFF. Here the CDR3 DNA reads TGCGCCAGCAGCCAAAGGACAGCCAACACTGAAGCTTTCTTT.

The chain couples TRBV12-5 to TRBJ2-3; TRBD1 matches 8 bases. J gave up 3 bases and V 8 bases, and 10 bases lay outside the gene matches. The CDR3 is made up of 15 amino acids. Germline CDR1 is LGHNT and CDR2 is FRNRAP. The CDR3 DNA is TGTGCTAGTAGGTCCTGGACAGGGCCAACAGATACGCAGTATTTT. It specifies CASRSWTGPTDTQYF.

V and J are TRBV10-3 and TRBJ2-7; the D gene is possibly TRBD1 (5 bases). The CDR3 runs 10 residues. V was clipped by 11 bases and J by 10 bases, with 15 bases between them. Per germline, CDR1 ENHRY and CDR2 SYGVKD. The CDR3 region has the DNA TGTGCCGCAGGCACAGGTCTACAGTACTTC. It codes for CAAGTGLQYF.

The CDR3 DNA sequence: TGTGCCAGCAGCTTAGGGGGAGTCGAAAAACTGTTTTTT. This sequence encodes CASSLGGVEKLFF. The chain uses TRBV11-2 and TRBJ1-4; D uncertain. This CDR3 contains 13 residues. Trimming took 1 base from V and 8 from J, leaving 8 bases between them. Germline V gives CDR1 SGHAT, CDR2 FQNNGV.

The chain employs TRBV30 and TRBJ1-2, with TRBD1 identical over 8 bases. The CDR3 has 11 residues. V gave up 7 bases and J gave up 4 bases; unmatched junction bases: 2. The germline V gene has CDR1 GTSNPN and CDR2 SVGIG (reference sequence). CDR3 DNA: TGTGCCTCGGGACAGGCCTATGGCTACACCTTC. This codes for CASGQAYGYTF.

The chain employs TRBV19 and TRBJ1-5; no reliable D call. The germline V and J ends were trimmed by 1 base and 0 bases, with 7 bases remaining between them. Germline V CDR1 and CDR2: LNHDA, SQIVND (reference sequence). CDR3 length: 15 residues. The CDR3 DNA follows: TGTGCCAGTAGTATAGGGCTTTATAGCAATCAGCCCCAGCATTTT. This codes for CASSIGLYSNQPQHF. Using reference TRBV19 and TRBJ1-5 for the parts outside the CDR3, the full variable domain is DGGITQSPKYLFRKEGQNVTLSCEQNLNHDAMYWYRQDPGQGLRLIYYSQIVNDFQKGDIAEGYSVSREKKESFPLTVTSAQKNPTAFYLCASSIGLYSNQPQHFGDGTRLSIL.

The J gene is TRBJ1-1, the V gene TRBV2; weak D call: TRBD1 (6 bases). Trimming pared 11 bases from V and 1 base from J, leaving 11 bases between. CDR1 and CDR2 (germline): SNHLY, FYNNEI. The CDR3 consists of 12 residues. CDR3 in amino acids: CACGQPNTEAFF. CDR3 sequence (DNA): TGTGCCTGCGGACAGCCGAACACTGAAGCTTTCTTT.

The V and J genes are TRBV7-2 and TRBJ2-7, with TRBD1 as a possible D gene (6 bases). V lost 1 base to trimming and J lost 7 bases, with 14 bases between them. Germline V gene sequence: CDR1 SGHTA, CDR2 FQGNSA. The length of the CDR3 is 14 residues. CDR3 in DNA: TGTGCCAGCAGCTTAGGACCCCTACAGGGAGAGCAGTACTTC. Translated, it gives CASSLGPLQGEQYF.

The J gene is TRBJ1-4, the V gene TRBV10-3; 9 nucleotides align to TRBD1. Per the germline V gene, CDR1 is ENHRY and CDR2 is SYGVKD. V shed 10 bases, J shed 6 bases, and the junction held 6 bases outside the gene matches. The CDR3 is 13 residues long. CDR3 sequence (DNA): TGTGCCACTCAACGGACAGGGGATGAAAAACTGTTTTTT. Protein sequence: CATQRTGDEKLFF.

CDR3 protein: CASSRAGSPLHF. The CDR3 region has the DNA TGTGCCAGCAGCAGGGCGGGGTCACCCCTCCACTTT. This rearrangement joins TRBV25-1 to TRBJ1-6; D perhaps matches TRBD1 (5 bases). Trimming took 6 bases from V and 10 from J, leaving 10 bases between them. The CDR3 consists of 12 residues. Germline-derived CDR1 and CDR2 are MGHDK and SYGVNS.

This chain connects TRBV7-7 to TRBJ2-3; D not resolved. The germline gives CDR1 SSHAT, CDR2 FNYEAQ (reference sequence). The V gene lost 4 bases and the J gene lost 3 bases, with 11 bases spanning the gap. CDR3 length equals 14 residues. As DNA, the CDR3 is TGTGCCAGCAGCTCGCTCCAGAAGACAGATACGCAGTATTTT. This encodes CASSSLQKTDTQYF.

This clone was counted between two and nine times. The chain couples TRBV6-4 to TRBJ1-5; 9 bases match TRBD1. The CDR3 has 15 residues. Per germline, CDR1 MRHNA and CDR2 SNTAGT. The trim removed 6 bases at V and 7 bases at J, leaving 10 bases unmatched. The CDR3 spells CASSSRTGAGQPQHF. CDR3 in DNA: TGTGCCAGCAGCTCAAGGACAGGGGCGGGGCAGCCCCAGCATTTT.

This clone has just a few counts. The chain has TRBV7-9 and TRBJ2-1; 9 bases are shared with TRBD2. This CDR3 is built from 15 residues. Unmatched junction bases numbered 9, after V lost 5 bases and J lost 7 bases. Germline V CDR1 and CDR2: SEHNR, FQNEAQ (reference sequence). CDR3 residues: CASSPPLAGSNEQFF. The DNA for the CDR3 is TGTGCCAGCAGCCCCCCCCTAGCGGGGTCAAATGAGCAGTTCTTC.

The chain has TRBV19 and TRBJ2-7; 8 bases line up with TRBD2. CDR3 size: 13 residues. V lost 7 bases to trimming and J lost 1 base; unmatched junction nucleotides: 3. Germline V gene sequence: CDR1 LNHDA, CDR2 SQIVND (reference sequence). For the CDR3, the DNA is TGTGCCAGTAACCCGGGAGGGTCCTACGAGCAGTACTTC. It encodes CASNPGGSYEQYF.

The V call is TRBV6-2 or TRBV6-3, the J call TRBJ2-7; 8 nucleotides agree with TRBD2. The germline V gene encodes CDR1 MNHEY and CDR2 SVGEGT. This CDR3 comprises 15 residues. V dropped 4 bases and J dropped 0; count of bases not matched to a gene: 5. CDR3 bases: TGTGCCAGCAGTTTAGAGCGGGGGCCCTCCTACGAGCAGTACTTC. Its translation is CASSLERGPSYEQYF.

V is TRBV5-1 and J is TRBJ2-1; weak D call: TRBD1 (5 bases). Deletions cut 2 bases from V and 0 bases from J, with 6 bases between. Germline lookup yields CDR1 SGHRS and CDR2 YFSETQ. This CDR3 has 14 residues. The DNA for the CDR3 is TGCGCCAGCAGCTTTACAGGCTCCTACAATGAGCAGTTCTTC. Protein: CASSFTGSYNEQFF.

This chain links TRBV19 with TRBJ1-1; D gene unclear. Trimming cost V 7 bases and J 1 base, with 13 bases left between them. CDR3 length: 14 amino acids. Per germline, CDR1 LNHDA and CDR2 SQIVND (reference sequence). In DNA form, the CDR3 reads TGTGCCAGTACCCCCCGGCGGTCGAACACTGAAGCTTTCTTT. This codes for CASTPRRSNTEAFF. Looking up the rest from reference TRBV19 and TRBJ1-1 gives the full variable domain: DGGITQSPKYLFRKEGQNVTLSCEQNLNHDAMYWYRQDPGQGLRLIYYSQIVNDFQKGDIAEGYSVSREKKESFPLTVTSAQKNPTAFYLCASTPRRSNTEAFFGQGTRLTVV.

The chain uses TRBV11-2 and TRBJ1-4; D unresolved. This CDR3 is built from 13 residues. Germline loops: CDR1 SGHAT, CDR2 FQNNGV. V was trimmed by 4 bases and J by 8 bases, leaving 11 bases between them. The CDR3 loop is CASSSGWREKLFF. The CDR3 region has the DNA TGTGCCAGCAGCTCGGGGTGGCGGGAAAAACTGTTTTTT.

This clone was recorded only once. This chain joins TRBV6-2 or TRBV6-3 and TRBJ1-1; a possible D gene is TRBD1 (5 bases). V shed 5 bases and J shed 12 bases, with 22 bases lying between them. This CDR3 has 14 amino acids. Germline values: CDR1 MNHEY, CDR2 SVGEGT. CDR3 nucleotides: TGTGCCAGCAGTAGCTCGTTGGGGGGAGGGGAACCTTTCTTT. Protein: CASSSSLGGGEPFF.

The rearrangement uses TRBV19 and TRBJ1-6, with TRBD1 matching over 8 bases. CDR1 and CDR2 (germline): LNHDA, SQIVND (reference sequence). The V and J ends lost 7 bases and 6 bases, in that order; junction bases with no gene match: 11. CDR3 length equals 16 residues. CDR3 in DNA: TGTGCCAGTACCCAAACAGGGGGTACTTCTAATTCACCCCTCCACTTT. The encoded protein is CASTQTGGTSNSPLHF. Supplemented by reference TRBV19 and TRBJ1-6, the full variable domain reads DGGITQSPKYLFRKEGQNVTLSCEQNLNHDAMYWYRQDPGQGLRLIYYSQIVNDFQKGDIAEGYSVSREKKESFPLTVTSAQKNPTAFYLCASTQTGGTSNSPLHFGNGTRLTVT.

The chain has TRBV3-1 (or the pseudogene TRBV3-2) and TRBJ1-2; no reliable D call. V was shortened by 8 bases and J by 1 base, with 8 bases between the two germline ends. The CDR3 is made up of 12 amino acids. Germline V gene sequence: CDR1 LGHDT, CDR2 YNNKEL (reference sequence). This CDR3 reads CASANFNYGYTF. CDR3 nucleotides: TGTGCCAGCGCTAACTTTAACTATGGCTACACCTTC.

The chain recombines TRBV3-1 (or the pseudogene TRBV3-2) with TRBJ1-2, with D uncertain. The CDR3 extends over 14 amino acids. V lost 1 base and J lost 7, with 13 bases in between. The germline CDR1 and CDR2 sequences are LGHDT and YNNKEL (reference sequence). CDR3 DNA: TGTGCCAGCAGCCAAGTGGTGGGGAGCGGTGGCTACACCTTC. Its protein is CASSQVVGSGGYTF.

J is TRBJ2-2 and V is TRBV11-2; 8 bases align to TRBD2. This CDR3 has 15 residues. Germline CDR1 SGHAT, CDR2 FQNNGV. The J segment lost 4 bases and the V segment lost 4 bases, leaving 5 bases of the junction unmatched. The CDR3 loop reads CASSSWLAGTGELFF. The CDR3 DNA reads as TGTGCCAGCAGCTCTTGGCTAGCGGGCACCGGGGAGCTGTTTTTT.

On this clone: The identical CDR3 is also encoded by other nucleotide sequences in the sample. The chain couples TRBV19 to TRBJ1-1, with D possibly TRBD1 on 5 matching bases. This CDR3 spans 12 amino acids. Trimming took off 4 bases at V and 5 bases at J, with 8 bases between the two ends. CDR1 and CDR2 (germline): LNHDA, SQIVND (reference sequence). CDR3 residues: CASSNRGTEAFF. The CDR3 DNA reads TGTGCCAGTAGTAATAGGGGAACTGAAGCTTTCTTT.

The chain recombines TRBV19 with TRBJ2-3, with unresolved D. The V gene's germline CDR1 is LNHDA and CDR2 SQIVND (reference sequence). V dropped 1 base and J dropped 4 bases, with 3 bases sitting between them. The CDR3 runs 12 residues. The CDR3 protein is CASSIAADTQYF. Here the CDR3 DNA reads TGTGCCAGTAGTATAGCAGCAGATACGCAGTATTTT.